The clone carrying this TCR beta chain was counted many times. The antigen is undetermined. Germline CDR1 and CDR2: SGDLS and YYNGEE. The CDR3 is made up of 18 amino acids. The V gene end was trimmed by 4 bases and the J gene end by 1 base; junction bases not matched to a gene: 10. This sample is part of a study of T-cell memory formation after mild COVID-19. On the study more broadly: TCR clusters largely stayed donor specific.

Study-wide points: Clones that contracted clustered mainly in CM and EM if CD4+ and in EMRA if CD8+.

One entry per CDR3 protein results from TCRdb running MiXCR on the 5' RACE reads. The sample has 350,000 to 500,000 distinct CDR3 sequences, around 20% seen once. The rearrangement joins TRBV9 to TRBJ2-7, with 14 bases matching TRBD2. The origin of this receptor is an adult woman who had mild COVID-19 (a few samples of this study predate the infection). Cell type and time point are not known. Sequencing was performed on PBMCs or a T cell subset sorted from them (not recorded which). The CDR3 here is CASSPGTSGSPTSYEQYF. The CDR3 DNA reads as TGTGCCAGCAGCCCAGGGACTAGCGGGAGCCCCACATCCTACGAGCAGTACTTC.